The 17 T cell receptor beta chains below were found in one sample sequenced in a study of shared clonotypes between healthy human individuals. Positively selected for CCR7, the CD45RO-negative cells used as naive CD8 cells excluded terminally differentiated effector memory CD45RA+ cells. Measured with immunoSEQ multiplex PCR; TCRdb has only the in-frame clones, and not every one. The top ten clones hold less than 25% of a sample with about 820,000 clones, 90% to 95% of them seen once. Sequenced input: naive CD8+ T cells sorted from blood. These receptors all come from a man aged 25-45 years in good health.

The chain links TRBV11-2 to TRBJ2-5; the D gene is possibly TRBD1 (6 bases). The length of the CDR3 is 20 residues. Germline CDR1 and CDR2: SGHAT and FQNNGV. Trimming removed 0 bases at V and 3 bases at J, with 26 bases between. CDR3 region: CASSLDREDRPDRTEETQYF. The DNA for the CDR3 is TGTGCCAGCAGCTTAGATCGAGAAGATCGGCCGGACAGAACTGAAGAGACCCAGTACTTC.

This sequence joins TRBV27 and TRBJ1-2; 7 positions match TRBD1. The CDR3 contains 15 residues. With 5 bases clipped from V and 6 bases from J, the junction kept 12 bases outside the gene matches. CDR1 MNHEY and CDR2 SMNVEV come from the germline V gene (reference sequence). CDR3 residues: CASSPGARGENGYTF. The CDR3 DNA follows: TGTGCCAGCAGTCCGGGGGCCAGGGGGGAGAATGGCTACACCTTC.

V gene TRBV30 combines with J gene TRBJ2-3, with 10 bases identical to TRBD1. V lost 4 bases to trimming and J lost 2 bases; unmatched junction nucleotides: 12. Per germline, CDR1 GTSNPN and CDR2 SVGIG (reference sequence). This CDR3 contains 17 residues. This chain's CDR3 is CAWIPFGQGEITDTQYF. The CDR3 DNA reads as TGTGCCTGGATACCATTTGGACAGGGGGAAATCACAGATACGCAGTATTTT.

This clone was counted once. V gene TRBV29-1 combines with J gene TRBJ1-2; 8 bases align to TRBD1. This CDR3 is built from 13 residues. The germline gives CDR1 SQVTM, CDR2 ANQGSEA. V trimming: 5 bases; J trimming: 7 bases; junction bases outside the gene matches: 9. CDR3 bases: TGCAGCGTTAGGGCCGGGACAGGTGGTGGCTACACCTTC. This encodes CSVRAGTGGGYTF.

This clone was seen a single time. The V call is TRBV4-1, the J call TRBJ1-2, with TRBD1 as a possible D gene (6 bases). Trimming cost V 4 bases and J 7 bases, with 16 bases left between them. The germline V gene has CDR1 MGHRA and CDR2 YSYEKL. There are 14 residues in the CDR3. The CDR3 spells CASSLNEGVGGYTF. The CDR3 region has the DNA TGCGCCAGCAGCCTCAACGAGGGGGTTGGTGGCTACACCTTC.

The V call is TRBV2, the J call TRBJ1-1; D is ambiguous. The CDR3 totals 12 residues. Per the germline V gene, CDR1 is SNHLY and CDR2 is FYNNEI. V was trimmed by 5 bases and J by 5 bases, leaving 9 bases between them. The CDR3 nucleotides are TGTGCCAGCAGTTTACTGGTTACTGAAGCTTTCTTT. Translating it yields CASSLLVTEAFF.

V and J are TRBV7-9 and TRBJ1-4, with TRBD1 as a possible D gene (5 bases). V lost 8 bases, J lost 0 bases, and 19 bases lay in between. The CDR3 runs to 17 residues. Germline values: CDR1 SEHNR, CDR2 FQNEAQ (reference sequence). CDR3 residues: CASGGREVYATNEKLFF. Here the CDR3 DNA reads TGTGCCAGCGGGGGACGGGAGGTTTACGCAACTAATGAAAAACTGTTTTTT.

This chain links TRBV27 with TRBJ2-1; 8 bases align to TRBD1. Looked up from germline, CDR1 is MNHEY and CDR2 is SMNVEV (reference sequence). CDR3 length: 14 amino acids. V was pared by 3 bases and J by 5 bases, with 3 bases of the junction left unmatched. The CDR3 coding sequence is TGTGCCAGCAGTTTCGGGACAGGCAACAATGAGCAGTTCTTC. Translated: CASSFGTGNNEQFF.

The chain couples TRBV29-1 to TRBJ1-4, with TRBD1 identical over 7 bases. In germline, CDR1 is SQVTM, CDR2 ANQGSEA. Trimming cost V 7 bases and J 5 bases; bases outside gene matches: 10. The CDR3 is 14 residues long. The CDR3 sequence is CSAWGGDSNEKLFF. Here the CDR3 DNA reads TGCAGCGCTTGGGGAGGGGACAGCAATGAAAAACTGTTTTTT.

This chain uses TRBV29-1 with TRBJ2-1; no definite D call. Trimming took 4 bases from V and 6 from J, leaving 16 bases between them. The CDR3 is 14 amino acids. The germline CDR1 and CDR2 sequences are SQVTM and ANQGSEA. CDR3 residues: CSVVEEILGNEQFF. In DNA form, the CDR3 reads TGCAGCGTTGTTGAGGAGATCCTCGGCAATGAGCAGTTCTTC.

V is TRBV19 and J is TRBJ2-3; 9 nucleotides line up with TRBD1. J was trimmed by 3 bases and V by 4 bases; bases with no gene match: 5. Germline loops: CDR1 LNHDA, CDR2 SQIVND (reference sequence). CDR3 length equals 15 residues. The CDR3 sequence: CASSKGQGRTDTQYF. The CDR3 coding sequence is TGTGCCAGTAGTAAAGGACAGGGGAGGACAGATACGCAGTATTTT.

The V and J genes are TRBV11-2 and TRBJ2-3; no reliable D call. Trimming shortened V by 2 bases and J by 6 bases, and 18 bases separated the two germline ends. The CDR3 extends over 16 amino acids. CDR1 is SGHAT and CDR2 is FQNNGV in the germline V gene. In DNA, the CDR3 is TGTGCCAGCAGCTTATATTATCATAAGTCCACCGATACGCAGTATTTT. Its protein product is CASSLYYHKSTDTQYF.

The rearrangement uses TRBV15 and TRBJ2-7; 7 positions agree with TRBD2. CDR3 size: 18 residues. Germline V gene sequence: CDR1 LNHNV, CDR2 YYDKDF (reference sequence). J lost 3 bases, V lost 0 bases, and 14 bases had no gene match. CDR3 loop: CATSREGLESTSRYEQYF. The DNA of the CDR3 is TGTGCCACCAGCAGAGAGGGACTCGAGTCGACTAGCCGCTACGAGCAGTACTTC. Using reference TRBV15 and TRBJ2-7 for the parts outside the CDR3, the full variable domain is DAMVIQNPRYQVTQFGKPVTLSCSQTLNHNVMYWYQQKSSQAPKLLFHYYDKDFNNEADTPDNFQSRRPNTSFCFLDIRSPGLGDTAMYLCATSREGLESTSRYEQYFGPGTRLTVT.

The chain recombines TRBV27 with TRBJ2-7; D might be TRBD1 (5 bases). The CDR3 has 14 residues. The germline CDR1 and CDR2 sequences are MNHEY and SMNVEV (reference sequence). V lost 4 bases, J lost 0 bases, and 10 bases lay in between. This CDR3 is CASSYAGHSYEQYF. CDR3 DNA sequence: TGTGCCAGCAGTTATGCAGGGCACTCCTACGAGCAGTACTTC.

The chain uses TRBV6-5 and TRBJ2-2; D tentatively fits TRBD1 or TRBD2 (5 bases each). This CDR3 has 15 amino acids. V lost 6 bases to trimming and J lost 5 bases, with 16 bases between them. The germline V gene encodes CDR1 MNHEY and CDR2 SVGAGI. CDR3: CASSRAIWGTGELFF. In nucleotides, the CDR3 is TGTGCCAGCAGCCGCGCGATATGGGGGACCGGGGAGCTGTTTTTT.

The chain carries TRBV10-3 and TRBJ2-3; D gene unclear. V was cut by 7 bases and J by 5 bases, with 13 bases left in between. The CDR3 extends over 13 amino acids. Germline V gene lookup returns CDR1 ENHRY and CDR2 SYGVKD. The CDR3 spells CAITPGGGDTQYF. The CDR3 DNA sequence: TGTGCCATCACCCCGGGCGGTGGAGATACGCAGTATTTT.

In its sample, this clone was seen once. The rearrangement links TRBV7-9 to TRBJ2-3; either TRBD1 or TRBD2 may fit D (5 bases each). The ends were cut back, 11 bases at V and 3 bases at J, with 12 bases in the middle. CDR1 and CDR2 from the germline V gene are SEHNR and FQNEAQ (reference sequence). The CDR3 loop spans 12 amino acids. The CDR3 loop is CAGGAWTDTQYF. The CDR3, as DNA: TGTGCCGGGGGAGCCTGGACAGATACGCAGTATTTT.